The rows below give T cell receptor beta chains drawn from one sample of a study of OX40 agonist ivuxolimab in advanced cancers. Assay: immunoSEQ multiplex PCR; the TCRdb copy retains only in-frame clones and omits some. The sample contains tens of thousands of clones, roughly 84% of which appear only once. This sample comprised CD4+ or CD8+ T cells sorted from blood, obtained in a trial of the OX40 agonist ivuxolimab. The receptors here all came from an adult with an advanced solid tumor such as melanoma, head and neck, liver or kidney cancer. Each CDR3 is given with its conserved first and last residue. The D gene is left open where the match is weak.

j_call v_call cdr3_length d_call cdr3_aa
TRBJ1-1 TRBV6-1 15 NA CASRSAVTLHTEAFF
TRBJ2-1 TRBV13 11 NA CASSFRDEQFF
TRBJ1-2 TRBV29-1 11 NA CSARAGDGYTF
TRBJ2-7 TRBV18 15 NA CASSPRDGSSYEQYF
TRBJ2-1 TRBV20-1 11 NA CSAPGADEQFF
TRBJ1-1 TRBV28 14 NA CASSSGPMNTEAFF
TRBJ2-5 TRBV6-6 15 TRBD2 CASSYRAGGPETQYF
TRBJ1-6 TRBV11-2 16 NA CASSLIATFTPSTLHF
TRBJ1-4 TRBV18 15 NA CASSGSRGTNEKLFF
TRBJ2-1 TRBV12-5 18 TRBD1 CASGLGQHRGEPYNEQFF
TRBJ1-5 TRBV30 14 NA CAWSVGGRDQPQHF
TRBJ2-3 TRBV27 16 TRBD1 CASSLLPGQGPDTQYF
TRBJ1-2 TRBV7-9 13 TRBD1 CASSFGQGHGYTF
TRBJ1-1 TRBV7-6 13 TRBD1 CASSLDRDTEAFF
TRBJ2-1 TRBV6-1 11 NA CARRRNSEQFF
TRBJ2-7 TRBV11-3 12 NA CASSPRSYEQYF
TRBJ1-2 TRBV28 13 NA CASSSDPNYGYTF
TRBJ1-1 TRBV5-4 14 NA CASSLSRATTEAFF
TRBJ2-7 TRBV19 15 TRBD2 CASSPPAGGTYEQYF
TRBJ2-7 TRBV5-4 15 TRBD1 CASSQGTDGIYEQYF
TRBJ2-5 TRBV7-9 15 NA CASSLVGGGEETQYF
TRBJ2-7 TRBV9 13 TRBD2 CASSGTSDYEQYF
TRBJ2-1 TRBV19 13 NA CASSIEAGNEQFF